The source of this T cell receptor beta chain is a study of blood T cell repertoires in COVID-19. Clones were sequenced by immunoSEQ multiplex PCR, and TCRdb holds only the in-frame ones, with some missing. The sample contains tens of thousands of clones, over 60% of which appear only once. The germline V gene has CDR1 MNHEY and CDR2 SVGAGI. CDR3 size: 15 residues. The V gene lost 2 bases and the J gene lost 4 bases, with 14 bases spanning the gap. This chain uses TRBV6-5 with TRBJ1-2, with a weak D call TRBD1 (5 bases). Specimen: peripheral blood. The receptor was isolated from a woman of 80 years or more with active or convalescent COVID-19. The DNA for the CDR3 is TGTGCCAGCAGTTACGGCGGGACGGAAAGCTATGGCTACACCTTC. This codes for CASSYGGTESYGYTF.